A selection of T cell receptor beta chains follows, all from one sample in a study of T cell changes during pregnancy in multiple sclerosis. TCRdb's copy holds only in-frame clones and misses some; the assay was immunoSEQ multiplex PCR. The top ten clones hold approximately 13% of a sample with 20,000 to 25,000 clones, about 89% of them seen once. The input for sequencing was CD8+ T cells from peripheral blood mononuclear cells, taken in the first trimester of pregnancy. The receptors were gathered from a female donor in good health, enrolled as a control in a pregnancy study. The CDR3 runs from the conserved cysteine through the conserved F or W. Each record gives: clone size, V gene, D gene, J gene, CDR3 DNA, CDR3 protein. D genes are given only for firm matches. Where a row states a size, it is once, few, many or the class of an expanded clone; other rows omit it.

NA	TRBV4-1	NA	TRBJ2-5	TGCGCCAGCAGCCGCGGACTGCAAGAGACCCAGTACTTC	CASSRGLQETQYF
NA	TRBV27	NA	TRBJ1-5	TGTGCCAGCAGTACGGGGGGTAATCAGCCCCAGCATTTT	CASSTGGNQPQHF
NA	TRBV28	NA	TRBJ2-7	TGTGCCAGCAGTTTATTGGGGCTAGGTTCCTACGAGCAGTACTTC	CASSLLGLGSYEQYF
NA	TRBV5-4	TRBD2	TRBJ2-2	TGTGCCAGCAGCTTGAGCGGGGGGACACTATACACCGGGGAGCTGTTTTTT	CASSLSGGTLYTGELFF
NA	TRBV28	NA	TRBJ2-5	TGTGCCAGCAGTTCCCGGCGGGGGACAAAAGAGACCCAGTACTTC	CASSSRRGTKETQYF
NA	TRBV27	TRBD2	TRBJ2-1	TGTGCCAGCAGCAAAGGGACTAGCGGATACAATGAGCAGTTCTTC	CASSKGTSGYNEQFF
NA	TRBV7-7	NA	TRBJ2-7	TGTGCCAGCAGCTTAGGGCCCACAGCGGCAGGGGCGTACGAGCAGTACTTC	CASSLGPTAAGAYEQYF
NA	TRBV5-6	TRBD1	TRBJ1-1	TGTGCCAGCAGCTTGGCGCCCGGGACAGGCGAAGCTTTCTTT	CASSLAPGTGEAFF
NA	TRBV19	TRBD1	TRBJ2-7	TGTGCCAGCGGGACAGGGCTGAACGAGCAGTACTTC	CASGTGLNEQYF
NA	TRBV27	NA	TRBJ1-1	TGTGCCAGCAGTTTTGGGGCAGGTGAAGCTTTCTTT	CASSFGAGEAFF
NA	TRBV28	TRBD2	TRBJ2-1	TGTGCCAGCAGTTTAGCGGGGGTGTACAATGAGCAGTTCTTC	CASSLAGVYNEQFF
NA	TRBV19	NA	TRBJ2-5	TGTGCCAGTAGTATCCGGGGGTTTCGCGAGACCCAGTACTTC	CASSIRGFRETQYF
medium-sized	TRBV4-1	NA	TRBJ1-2	TGCGCCAGCAGCCTCGATCCGGACAGCGATGGCTACACCTTC	CASSLDPDSDGYTF
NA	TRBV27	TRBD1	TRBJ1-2	TGTGCCAGCAGTCCCCGATCGGGACAGCTTCGCTATGGCTACACCTTC	CASSPRSGQLRYGYTF
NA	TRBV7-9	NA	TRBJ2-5	TGTGCCAGCAGCTCCCCCCTCCAAGAGACCCAGTACTTC	CASSSPLQETQYF
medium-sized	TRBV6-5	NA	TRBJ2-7	TGTGCCAGCAGTTCCCCTTCCTACGAGCAGTACTTC	CASSSPSYEQYF
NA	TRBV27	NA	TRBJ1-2	TGTGCCAGCAGTCCCGCAGGGTTTGGGACTTATAGCTACACCTTC	CASSPAGFGTYSYTF
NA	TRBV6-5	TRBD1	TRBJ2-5	TGTGCCAGCAGTTACCGTGACAGGGGACAAGAGACCCAGTACTTC	CASSYRDRGQETQYF
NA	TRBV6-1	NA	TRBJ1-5	TGTGCCAGCAGTCAACCATCAGGGTCCCCCCAGCCCCAGCATTTT	CASSQPSGSPQPQHF
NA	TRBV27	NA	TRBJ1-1	TGTGCCAGCAGTTCAATGGACAGCCACACTGAAGCTTTCTTT	CASSSMDSHTEAFF
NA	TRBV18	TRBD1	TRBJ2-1	TGTGCCAGCTCTTCGGACAGGGGCAATGAGCAGTTCTTC	CASSSDRGNEQFF
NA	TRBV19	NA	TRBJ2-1	TGTGCCAGTAGTATAGTACCCGTGGGCGGGAATGAGCAGTTCTTC	CASSIVPVGGNEQFF